A single sample is the source of the 14 T cell receptor beta chains below, sequenced in a study of T cell responses to AZD1222 COVID-19 vaccine (dated by TCRdb to about 2021). Libraries were built with the immunoSEQ multiplex PCR assay. TCRdb took this table from immuneACCESS and kept in-frame rearrangements with V and J called. Such tables lack part of the clones; where checked against another copy, unresolved V genes explain under half of the gap, and the rest is unexplained. The sample table contains roughly 71,000 clones; only one count was recorded for 85% of them. Clones ranked in the top ten supply about a fifth of the sample. Sample time point, as interpreted from the label and publication: baseline before first vaccination. The material sequenced was peripheral blood, taken on day 0 of AZD1222 vaccination. Source of these receptors: an adult in good health.

This chain uses TRBV6-5 with TRBJ1-3, with TRBD1 as a possible D gene (6 bases). V lost 6 bases to trimming and J lost 3 bases, with 15 bases between them. The CDR3 is made up of 15 amino acids. Germline V lookup: CDR1 MNHEY, CDR2 SVGAGI. The CDR3 sequence is CASRGGTSFGNTIYF. The CDR3 nucleotides are TGTGCCAGCAGGGGGGGGACATCTTTTGGAAACACCATATATTTT.

V is TRBV27 and J is TRBJ1-1; 9 nucleotides agree with TRBD1. V was pared by 8 bases and J by 10 bases, with 8 bases of the junction left unmatched. This CDR3 is 12 amino acids long. In germline, CDR1 is MNHEY, CDR2 SMNVEV (reference sequence). The CDR3 sequence is CASSRPGQGAFF. The CDR3 DNA sequence: TGTGCCAGCTCCCGGCCGGGACAGGGAGCTTTCTTT.

This clone was observed a single time. This rearrangement joins TRBV27 to TRBJ1-3; D not resolved. Germline CDR1 and CDR2: MNHEY and SMNVEV (reference sequence). The CDR3 has 14 amino acids. Trimming cost V 4 bases and J 2 bases, with 9 bases left between them. In DNA form, the CDR3 reads TGTGCCAGCAGTTCACAGAGGACTGGAAACACCATATATTTT. As protein: CASSSQRTGNTIYF.

The V call is TRBV6-6, the J call TRBJ2-3, with TRBD1 matching 9 bases. The CDR3 loop spans 13 amino acids. Trimming at V came to 4 bases and at J to 6 bases, leaving 2 bases not matched to a gene. Per germline, CDR1 MNHNY and CDR2 SVGAGI (reference sequence). DNA for the CDR3: TGTGCCAGCAGTTTACAGGGGGCGGATACGCAGTATTTT. This gives the protein CASSLQGADTQYF.

V and J are TRBV2 and TRBJ1-2, with unresolved D. The CDR3 length is 10 residues. V was clipped by 10 bases and J by 7 bases, with 10 bases between them. Germline V gives CDR1 SNHLY, CDR2 FYNNEI. The CDR3 is CATSGSGYTF. The CDR3 DNA reads TGTGCCACCTCGGGGTCTGGCTACACCTTC. Using reference TRBV2 and TRBJ1-2 for the parts outside the CDR3, the full variable domain is EPEVTQTPSHQVTQMGQEVILRCVPISNHLYFYWYRQILGQKVEFLVSFYNNEISEKSEIFDDQFSVERPDGSNFTLKIRSTKLEDSAMYFCATSGSGYTFGSGTRLTVV.

The CDR3 sequence is CSVEYHSNEQFF. The DNA of the CDR3 is TGCAGCGTTGAATACCATTCTAATGAGCAGTTCTTC. The chain uses TRBV29-1 and TRBJ2-1, with unresolved D. V lost 2 bases, J lost 7 bases, and 9 bases lay in between. The length of the CDR3 is 12 residues. Germline CDR1 SQVTM, CDR2 ANQGSEA.

The genes are TRBV2 and TRBJ1-6, with TRBD1 identical over 8 bases. The CDR3 covers 18 residues. Germline V lookup: CDR1 SNHLY, CDR2 FYNNEI. V lost 4 bases and J lost 5; bases outside the gene matches: 13. CDR3 in amino acids: CASSVGAGGSQNNSPLHF. The CDR3, as DNA: TGTGCCAGCAGTGTGGGGGCAGGGGGCTCCCAGAATAATTCACCCCTCCACTTT.

The J gene is TRBJ2-3, the V gene TRBV5-1; D may be TRBD2 (6 bases). CDR3 length: 15 residues. Germline V gene lookup returns CDR1 SGHRS and CDR2 YFSETQ. With 6 bases removed from V and 0 bases from J, the gap between germline ends came to 14 bases. The CDR3 coding sequence is TGCGCCAGCAAACTACGGGAGATTAGCACAGATACGCAGTATTTT. Amino acids: CASKLREISTDTQYF.

This chain uses TRBV29-1 with TRBJ2-3; 8 nucleotides align to TRBD2. Per germline, CDR1 SQVTM and CDR2 ANQGSEA. This CDR3 is 16 amino acids long. V dropped 1 base and J dropped 6; count of bases not matched to a gene: 12. Written as DNA, the CDR3 is TGCAGCGTTGAAGGTCTAGCGGGCAAAAGGGGGGATACGCAGTATTTT. Translated: CSVEGLAGKRGDTQYF.

In its sample, this clone was seen once. The same CDR3 can be traced to other DNA sequences in this sample. The rearrangement uses TRBV11-3 and TRBJ1-6; D uncertain. The germline V and J ends were trimmed by 0 bases and 0 bases, with 12 bases remaining between them. The germline CDR1 and CDR2 sequences are SGHNT and YENEEA. This CDR3 contains 18 residues. The CDR3 sequence: CASSLDQGGSSYNSPLHF. CDR3 sequence (DNA): TGTGCCAGCAGCTTAGATCAAGGAGGGAGCTCCTATAATTCACCCCTCCACTTT.

V is TRBV19 and J is TRBJ1-1; TRBD1 might be the D (5 bases). V shed 5 bases and J shed 4 bases, with 17 bases lying between them. There are 15 residues in the CDR3. Germline CDR1 and CDR2: LNHDA and SQIVND (reference sequence). CDR3 region: CASSSLTQGSTEAFF. The DNA for the CDR3 is TGTGCCAGTAGTTCCCTGACGCAGGGAAGCACTGAAGCTTTCTTT.

This chain uses TRBV18 with TRBJ1-2, with D perhaps matching TRBD1 (6 bases). CDR1 is KGHSH and CDR2 is LQKENI in the germline V gene. This CDR3 contains 13 residues. Between the trimmed V and J ends, which lost 3 bases and 4 bases, there was a span of 9 bases. In DNA, the CDR3 is TGTGCCAGCTCACCCGACAGGACCTATGGCTACACCTTC. It yields the protein CASSPDRTYGYTF.

This chain connects TRBV19 to TRBJ2-3; 12 bases are a match to TRBD2. The CDR3 contains 14 residues. Germline CDR1 reads LNHDA; CDR2 reads SQIVND (reference sequence). The J segment lost 6 bases and the V segment lost 10 bases, leaving 8 bases of the junction unmatched. The CDR3 DNA is TGTGCCATCTCGACTAGCGGGAGACGGGATACGCAGTATTTT. Translation gives CAISTSGRRDTQYF.

The chain has TRBV19 and TRBJ2-3; D is unclear. Germline V lookup: CDR1 LNHDA, CDR2 SQIVND (reference sequence). CDR3 length equals 13 residues. Trimming shortened V by 4 bases and J by 8 bases, and 13 bases separated the two germline ends. The CDR3 sequence: CASSTALGGTQYF. The CDR3 DNA reads as TGTGCCAGTAGTACAGCATTGGGCGGTACGCAGTATTTT.